The clone carrying this T cell receptor beta chain was detected ten times or more. The antigen remains undetermined. The length of the CDR3 is 16 residues. Trimming left V 3 bases short and J 6 bases short, with 20 bases between. CDR1 is LGHDT, CDR2 YNNKEL, per germline (reference sequence). The data are from a study of identical twins. Study conclusions and caveats: Cross-sectional statistics, not tracking of the same donors, supported the conclusions.

MiXCR, applied by TCRdb to the 5' RACE reads, yields one record per CDR3 protein. The sample holds 200,000 to 250,000 distinct CDR3 sequences; 5% to 7% are singletons and the top ten take less than 15%. The sample also formed part of further work on T cells expressing NK-cell markers.

The sequence was collected from a woman in her late teens or twenties in good health. Sequenced input: CD8+ T cells sorted from blood. The chain has TRBV3-1 and TRBJ1-2; tentatively, D is TRBD1 (5 bases). The CDR3 DNA follows: TGTGCCAGCAGCCATCTCCCGGGACCTCCGGGGGATGGCTACACCTTC. It translates to CASSHLPGPPGDGYTF. Drawing the rest from reference TRBV3-1 and TRBJ1-2, the complete variable domain is DTAVSQTPKYLVTQMGNDKSIKCEQNLGHDTMYWYKQDSKKFLKIMFSYNNKELIINETVPNRFSPKSPDKAHLNLHINSLELGDSAVYFCASSHLPGPPGDGYTFGSGTRLTVV.